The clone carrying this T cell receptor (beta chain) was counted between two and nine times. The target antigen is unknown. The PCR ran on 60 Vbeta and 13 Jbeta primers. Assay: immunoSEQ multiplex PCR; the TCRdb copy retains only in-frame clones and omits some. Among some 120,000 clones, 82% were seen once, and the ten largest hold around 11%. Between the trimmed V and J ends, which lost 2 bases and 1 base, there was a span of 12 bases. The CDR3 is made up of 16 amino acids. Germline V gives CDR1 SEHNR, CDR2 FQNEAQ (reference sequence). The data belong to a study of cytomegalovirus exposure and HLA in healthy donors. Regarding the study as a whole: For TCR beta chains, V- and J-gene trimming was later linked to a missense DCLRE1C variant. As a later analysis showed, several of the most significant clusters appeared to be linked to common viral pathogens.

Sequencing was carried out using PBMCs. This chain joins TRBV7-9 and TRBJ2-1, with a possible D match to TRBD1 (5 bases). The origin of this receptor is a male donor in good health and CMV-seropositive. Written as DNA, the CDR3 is TGTGCCAGCAGCTTAAGACAGACTCTATCCTACAATGAGCAGTTCTTC. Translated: CASSLRQTLSYNEQFF.